This T cell receptor (beta chain) derives from a study of T cells in localized non-small cell lung cancer. As to this clone: Antigen: not known.

The CDR3 has 18 residues. V lost 1 base, J lost 1 base, and 19 bases lay in between. Germline V gives CDR1 SGDLS, CDR2 YYNGEE. Study-wide points: A single tumor region was sequenced, leaving heterogeneity possible.

The data were produced by immunoSEQ multiplex PCR, yet TCRdb's version contains in-frame clones alone and is incomplete. Among 50,000 to 55,000 clones listed, approximately 88% were seen once. Sequencing was performed on peripheral blood mononuclear cells, taken before any cancer treatment. This chain joins TRBV9 and TRBJ2-3, with D tentatively TRBD2 (5 bases). This sequence was found in a man aged 40 to 69 with stage III lung adenocarcinoma. The CDR3 here is CASSVNPEWERGTDTQYF. The CDR3 coding sequence is TGTGCCAGCAGCGTAAATCCCGAATGGGAGAGGGGCACAGATACGCAGTATTTT.